This T cell receptor beta chain appears in the sequencing data of a study of shared clonotypes between healthy human individuals. In the case of this clone: The antigen is unknown.

General observations from the study: Roughly 5% of naive CD4 clonotypes were common to a few donors. The expectation was that sequencing depth would affect clonotype sharing among donors.

Deep-level assay runs were performed. Assay: immunoSEQ multiplex PCR; the TCRdb copy retains only in-frame clones and omits some. The sample consists of 1,500,000 or so clones, approximately 98.5% of them appearing once. Sequenced input: naive CD4+ T cells sorted from blood. Regarding subset: CD45RA+ positively selected. This TCR was recovered from a man in his thirties or forties in good health.

CDR3 residues: CASSDTPPGTEAFF. The DNA of the CDR3 is TGTGCCAGCAGTGATACCCCTCCCGGCACTGAAGCTTTCTTT. This chain links TRBV2 with TRBJ1-1; D not certain. The CDR3 consists of 14 residues. CDR1 and CDR2 from the germline V gene are SNHLY and FYNNEI. V gave up 3 bases and J gave up 4 bases, with 12 bases separating them.